These 9 T cell receptor beta chains came from one sample sequenced in a study of Graves' ophthalmopathy and Graves' hyperthyroidism. Using RNA transcripts, the TCR beta CDR3 regions were amplified. The workflow started with a first-round RT-PCR run with HTBI primers and then moved on to a second-round multiplex PCR. TCRdb redid the calling of the multiplex PCR reads with MiXCR, one entry per CDR3 protein. In the table there are about 370,000 distinct CDR3 sequences, roughly 18% of which are singletons. The sample was peripheral blood. The receptor set was obtained from a woman under 30 with Graves' ophthalmopathy.

This clonotype was seen many times. The V call is TRBV6-5, the J call TRBJ2-5; 7 bases map to TRBD2. This CDR3 is 15 amino acids long. Looked up from germline, CDR1 is MNHEY and CDR2 is SVGAGI. J lost 5 bases, V lost 0 bases, and 6 bases had no gene match. The CDR3 protein is CASSYSGGQMETQYF. The DNA for the CDR3 is TGTGCCAGCAGTTACTCGGGAGGGCAGATGGAGACCCAGTACTTC.

This clonotype was seen at least ten times. The gene calls are TRBV7-9 and TRBJ2-7; TRBD1 aligns across 10 bases. This CDR3 is built from 18 residues. CDR1 is SEHNR and CDR2 is FQNEAQ in the germline V gene (reference sequence). The J segment lost 2 bases and the V segment lost 0 bases, leaving 10 bases of the junction unmatched. CDR3 amino acids: CASSLAMGTGVSTYEQYF. The CDR3 bases are TGTGCCAGCAGCTTAGCGATGGGGACAGGGGTCTCTACCTACGAGCAGTACTTC.

This clonotype has at least ten counts. No conserved phenylalanine or tryptophan ends this CDR3, so it is likely a read error. The V call is TRBV9, the J call TRBJ1-2; no firm D call. V dropped 4 bases and J dropped 9 bases, with 16 bases sitting between them. Germline lookup yields CDR1 SGDLS and CDR2 YYNGEE. The CDR3 extends over 13 amino acids. The CDR3 region is CASSPEDHRSYTL. The CDR3, as DNA: TGTGCCAGCAGCCCCGAGGATCATCGGAGCTACACCCTC.

This chain connects TRBV12-3 or TRBV12-4 to TRBJ1-2; D gene ambiguous. This CDR3 spans 14 amino acids. The V end was cut by 0 bases, the J end by 0 bases, with 5 bases between. The CDR3: CASSLAGSNYGYTF. The CDR3, as DNA: TGTGCCAGCAGTTTAGCCGGATCTAACTATGGCTACACCTTC.

This clonotype came up many times. The chain is built from TRBV12-3 or TRBV12-4 and TRBJ2-5; 8 bases are a match to TRBD2. The length of the CDR3 is 14 residues. Germline trimming cut 5 bases from V and 2 bases from J; bases unmatched to any gene: 4. CDR3 sequence (DNA): TGTGCCAGCAGTGCCCTAGCGGGTCAAGAGACCCAGTACTTC. Its protein is CASSALAGQETQYF.

This clonotype was seen at least ten times. The V call is TRBV18, the J call TRBJ1-5, with D unresolved. Germline-derived CDR1 and CDR2 are KGHSH and LQKENI. CDR3 length equals 14 residues. V was pared by 5 bases and J by 0 bases, with 8 bases between. The DNA for the CDR3 is TGTGCCAGCTCAGACACGAATAGCAATCAGCCCCAGCATTTT. It codes for CASSDTNSNQPQHF. The full variable domain, completed using reference TRBV18 and TRBJ1-5, is NAGVMQNPRHLVRRRGQEARLRCSPMKGHSHVYWYRQLPEEGLKFMVYLQKENIIDESGMPKERFSAEFPKEGPSILRIQQVVRGDSAAYFCASSDTNSNQPQHFGDGTRLSIL.

This clonotype was observed many times. CDR3 protein: CASSYSSRGQETQYF. The CDR3 bases are TGTGCCAGCAGTTACTCGAGTCGGGGACAAGAGACCCAGTACTTC. The genes are TRBV6-5 and TRBJ2-5, with a possible D match to TRBD2 (5 bases). CDR3 length equals 15 residues. Germline CDR1 reads MNHEY; CDR2 reads SVGAGI. Trimming took 0 bases from V and 2 from J, leaving 10 bases between them.

The chain has TRBV11-2 and TRBJ2-3; D may be TRBD1 or TRBD2 (6 bases each). The V gene's germline CDR1 is SGHAT and CDR2 FQNNGV. This CDR3 contains 15 residues. V lost 1 base and J lost 6, with 14 bases in between. The CDR3 DNA reads TGTGCCAGCAGCTTAGTCTCCGGGGGCGGCGATACGCAGTATTTT. It is translated as CASSLVSGGGDTQYF.

This clonotype has a single count. V and J are TRBV27 and TRBJ2-7; D uncertain. V lost 8 bases to trimming and J lost 1 base, with 6 bases between them. This CDR3 has 11 residues. Germline V CDR1 and CDR2: MNHEY, SMNVEV (reference sequence). The CDR3 coding sequence is TGTGCCAGCGACACTTCCTACGAGCAGTACTTC. Its protein product is CASDTSYEQYF.